This TCR beta chain emerged from a study of blood T cell repertoires in COVID-19. Study as a whole: Samples of COVID-19 (acute and convalescent) were obtained from the United States, Italy and Spain. T cells, B-cell-depleted T cells, or PBMCs supplied cDNA or gDNA.

Per the original methods: Researchers report that nucleated cell counts were estimated from reference gene primer amplification. Repertoires were generated with immunoSEQ multiplex PCR, while TCRdb's copy carries only in-frame clones and drops some. V and J calls and clone size come straight from that table; D and trimming were deduced from the DNA. The sample yields about 190,000 clones, more than 75% seen once. V was clipped by 5 bases and J by 4 bases; unmatched bases: 6. Germline V gene sequence: CDR1 KGHSH, CDR2 LQKENI. CDR3 length equals 14 residues. Source material: peripheral blood. The receptor's source is a human donor in a cohort sampled during active COVID-19. V is TRBV18 and J is TRBJ2-7, with 9 bases that match TRBD2. The CDR3 protein is CASSAGTSKYEQYF. The CDR3 bases are TGTGCCAGCTCAGCCGGGACTAGCAAATACGAGCAGTACTTC. The variable domain in full, with the rest retrieved from reference TRBV18 and TRBJ2-7, is NAGVMQNPRHLVRRRGQEARLRCSPMKGHSHVYWYRQLPEEGLKFMVYLQKENIIDESGMPKERFSAEFPKEGPSILRIQQVVRGDSAAYFCASSAGTSKYEQYFGPGTRLTVT.